The 18 T cell receptor beta chains below were found in one sample sequenced in a study of OX40 agonist ivuxolimab in advanced cancers. Sequencing used immunoSEQ multiplex PCR; TCRdb keeps in-frame clones, though not all of them. The sample holds tens of thousands of clones, about 83% seen once. This sample comprised CD4+ or CD8+ T cells sorted from blood, obtained in a trial of the OX40 agonist ivuxolimab. Source of these receptors: an adult with an advanced solid tumor such as melanoma, head and neck, liver or kidney cancer.

The chain combines TRBV30 with TRBJ1-2, with 8 bases that match TRBD1. CDR1 GTSNPN and CDR2 SVGIG come from the germline V gene (reference sequence). The junction had 10 bases not matched to a gene; V was cut back by 2 bases and J by 8 bases. The CDR3 length is 14 residues. This CDR3 is CAWSTGTGLGGYTF. Written as DNA, the CDR3 is TGTGCCTGGAGTACCGGGACAGGCCTCGGAGGCTACACCTTC.

The chain combines TRBV11-2 with TRBJ2-7, with D perhaps matching TRBD1 or TRBD2 (5 bases each). CDR1 and CDR2 from the germline V gene are SGHAT and FQNNGV. The CDR3 consists of 13 residues. V was shortened by 3 bases and J by 6 bases, with 12 bases between the two germline ends. This chain's CDR3 is CASSFGTPIEQYF. DNA of the CDR3: TGTGCCAGCAGCTTTGGGACCCCCATCGAGCAGTACTTC. The whole variable domain, filled in from reference TRBV11-2 and TRBJ2-7, reads EAGVAQSPRYKIIEKRQSVAFWCNPISGHATLYWYQQILGQGPKLLIQFQNNGVVDDSQLPKDRFSAERLKGVDSTLKIQPAKLEDSAVYLCASSFGTPIEQYFGPGTRLTVT.

The chain is built from TRBV13 and TRBJ2-5; 8 bases are shared with TRBD1. Per germline, CDR1 PRHDT and CDR2 FYEKMQ (reference sequence). The CDR3 is 17 amino acids. V lost 4 bases, J lost 5 bases, and 15 bases stayed unmatched. The CDR3 nucleotides read TGTGCCAGCAGCTCGCCCCGCGGGACAGGAAGCGATGAGACCCAGTACTTC. This sequence encodes CASSSPRGTGSDETQYF.

V and J are TRBV5-1 and TRBJ1-6, with D tentatively TRBD1 (6 bases). V shed 4 bases and J shed 5 bases, with 22 bases lying between them. Germline CDR1 reads SGHRS; CDR2 reads YFSETQ. The CDR3 consists of 18 residues. In DNA, the CDR3 is TGCGCCAGCAGCCCCCGATGGGGCAGGGGAACAGATAATTCACCCCTCCACTTT. Its translation is CASSPRWGRGTDNSPLHF.

This chain links TRBV7-9 with TRBJ1-2; possibly TRBD1 for D (6 bases). The V end lost 5 bases, the J end lost 8 bases, and 12 bases lay between the germline ends. This CDR3 has 12 amino acids. The germline CDR1 and CDR2 sequences are SEHNR and FQNEAQ (reference sequence). CDR3 nucleotide sequence: TGTGCCAGCAGCCTTACAGGGCGCGGCTACACCTTC. Residues: CASSLTGRGYTF.

The V call is TRBV30, the J call TRBJ2-2, with D perhaps TRBD1 or TRBD2 (5 bases each). Trimming removed 0 bases at V and 6 bases at J, with 14 bases between. There are 15 residues in the CDR3. Germline CDR1 and CDR2: GTSNPN and SVGIG (reference sequence). CDR3 DNA sequence: TGTGCCTGGAGTGTACGTGGGTTGGGGGCCGGGGAGCTGTTTTTT. It yields the protein CAWSVRGLGAGELFF.

CDR3 bases: TGTGCCAGCAGTGAGGGTCGGTATGAGCAGTTCTTC. Its protein is CASSEGRYEQFF. J is TRBJ2-1 and V is TRBV2, with D hard to call. Trimming left V 3 bases short and J 8 bases short, with 8 bases between. Looked up from germline, CDR1 is SNHLY and CDR2 is FYNNEI. This CDR3 is 12 amino acids long.

This chain uses TRBV5-1 with TRBJ1-4; D unresolved. The germline gives CDR1 SGHRS, CDR2 YFSETQ. The CDR3 is 15 residues long. V was trimmed by 3 bases and J by 0 bases, leaving 9 bases between them. The CDR3, as DNA: TGCGCCAGCAGCTGGGCAAACCCAACTAATGAAAAACTGTTTTTT. Encoded protein: CASSWANPTNEKLFF.

The chain carries TRBV10-1 and TRBJ2-7, with 7 positions matching TRBD2. Trimming removed 6 bases from V and 5 bases from J; junction bases left unmatched: 7. CDR3 size: 13 residues. The V gene's germline CDR1 is WNHNN and CDR2 SYGVQD (reference sequence). The CDR3 protein is CASRPAGFHEQYF. The CDR3 nucleotides read TGCGCCAGCAGGCCAGCGGGATTTCACGAGCAGTACTTC.

The V gene is TRBV5-1, the J gene TRBJ1-4; TRBD1 agrees at 7 bases. The CDR3 contains 17 residues. V lost 0 bases, J lost 6 bases, and 11 bases stayed unmatched. CDR1 SGHRS and CDR2 YFSETQ come from the germline V gene. CDR3 loop: CASSLAGGDLFDEKLFF. CDR3 DNA: TGCGCCAGCAGCTTGGCAGGGGGGGACCTCTTTGATGAAAAACTGTTTTTT.

The chain carries TRBV5-6 and TRBJ2-5; 7 bases map to TRBD2. CDR3 length equals 17 residues. The germline V gene has CDR1 SGHDT and CDR2 YYEEEE. Trimming took 2 bases from V and 5 from J; bases not matched to a gene: 15. CDR3 nucleotides: TGTGCCAGCAGCTTTTCCACCACGGCGGGAGTAGGGGAGACCCAGTACTTC. Residues: CASSFSTTAGVGETQYF.

Here the CDR3 DNA reads TGTGCCACCAGCATGGAGCTAGCGGGAGGTCGGGGTGAGCAGTTCTTC. Translating it yields CATSMELAGGRGEQFF. This chain joins TRBV15 and TRBJ2-1, with 11 nucleotides matching TRBD2. CDR1 is LNHNV and CDR2 is YYDKDF in the germline V gene (reference sequence). The trim removed 4 bases at V and 9 bases at J, leaving 11 bases unmatched. The CDR3 has 16 residues.

The rearrangement joins TRBV6-5 to TRBJ2-7; D may be TRBD1 (5 bases). Trimming removed 5 bases from V and 7 bases from J, with 15 bases in between. Germline V gene data show CDR1 as MNHEY and CDR2 as SVGAGI. The CDR3 extends over 13 amino acids. In nucleotides, the CDR3 is TGTGCCAGCAGTCCCCGCAGGGTGGGAGAGCAGTACTTC. Amino acids: CASSPRRVGEQYF.

The chain couples TRBV13 to TRBJ2-2; D call uncertain. Germline-derived CDR1 and CDR2 are PRHDT and FYEKMQ (reference sequence). The V and J ends lost 8 bases and 4 bases respectively, with 8 bases between them. The CDR3 contains 12 residues. The CDR3: CASHRGTGELFF. The CDR3 DNA reads TGTGCCAGCCACAGAGGCACCGGGGAGCTGTTTTTT.

Only a few counts were recorded for this clone. The chain employs TRBV5-1 and TRBJ2-7; D is uncertain. Trimming removed 3 bases from V and 7 bases from J, with 8 bases in between. The germline gives CDR1 SGHRS, CDR2 YFSETQ. The CDR3 has 11 amino acids. CDR3 coding DNA: TGCGCCAGCAGCTCCGGTGGAGAGCAGTACTTC. Translated: CASSSGGEQYF.

J is TRBJ2-1 and V is TRBV27; D is undetermined. Germline CDR1 and CDR2: MNHEY and SMNVEV (reference sequence). V gave up 3 bases and J gave up 6 bases, with 18 bases separating them. This CDR3 is 16 amino acids long. In nucleotides, the CDR3 is TGTGCCAGCAGTTTCCAGCTCCACCGGCTCCCCAATGAGCAGTTCTTC. This gives the protein CASSFQLHRLPNEQFF.

This chain uses TRBV19 with TRBJ2-2, with TRBD2 identical over 8 bases. V dropped 3 bases and J dropped 6; count of bases not matched to a gene: 6. The germline CDR1 and CDR2 sequences are LNHDA and SQIVND (reference sequence). The CDR3 has 15 residues. The CDR3 DNA is TGTGCCAGTAGTATTGAACTAGCGGCCCCCGGGGAGCTGTTTTTT. Its translation is CASSIELAAPGELFF. The full variable domain, with the rest looked up from reference TRBV19 and TRBJ2-2, is DGGITQSPKYLFRKEGQNVTLSCEQNLNHDAMYWYRQDPGQGLRLIYYSQIVNDFQKGDIAEGYSVSREKKESFPLTVTSAQKNPTAFYLCASSIELAAPGELFFGEGSRLTVL.

The rearrangement uses TRBV5-1 and TRBJ2-7; D perhaps matches TRBD2 (5 bases). Germline V CDR1 and CDR2: SGHRS, YFSETQ. Trimming pared 2 bases from V and 3 bases from J, leaving 6 bases between. This CDR3 spans 12 amino acids. The CDR3 bases are TGCGCCAGCAGCTTCGGGAACTACGAGCAGTACTTC. Its translation is CASSFGNYEQYF.